The 29 T cell receptor beta chains presented below share a single source sample, sequenced in a study of cytomegalovirus exposure and HLA in healthy donors. It was with 60 Vbeta and 13 Jbeta primers that the PCR ran. Produced via immunoSEQ multiplex PCR; TCRdb's table is partial and in-frame only. The sample records about 200,000 clones, approximately 86% being singletons. The sample taken for sequencing was PBMCs. Every receptor here comes from a woman between 25 and 40 years old in good health and CMV-seronegative.

The rearrangement uses TRBV5-1 and TRBJ2-6; D gene uncertain. The CDR3 is 14 residues long. Germline V gene sequence: CDR1 SGHRS, CDR2 YFSETQ. The V and J ends lost 6 bases and 0 bases respectively, with 7 bases between them. This CDR3 is CASNRRSGANVLTF. The CDR3 DNA reads TGCGCCAGCAACAGACGCTCTGGGGCCAACGTCCTGACTTTC.

The rearrangement joins TRBV5-1 to TRBJ2-7, with a weak D call TRBD1 (6 bases). Trimming removed 5 bases from V and 4 bases from J, with 19 bases in between. Per germline, CDR1 SGHRS and CDR2 YFSETQ. There are 15 residues in the CDR3. This CDR3 reads CASSSRPGDGYEQYF. In nucleotides, the CDR3 is TGCGCCAGCAGTTCGCGGCCAGGGGACGGGTACGAGCAGTACTTC.

The chain carries TRBV7-6 and TRBJ2-5; no definite D call. V was shortened by 5 bases and J by 3 bases, with 7 bases between the two germline ends. This CDR3 contains 12 residues. Per the germline V gene, CDR1 is SGHVS and CDR2 is FNYEAQ. The CDR3 loop is CASSNPKETQYF. The CDR3 region has the DNA TGTGCCAGCAGCAACCCTAAAGAGACCCAGTACTTC.

The chain couples TRBV19 to TRBJ2-3; 9 nucleotides match TRBD2. From germline, CDR1 is LNHDA and CDR2 SQIVND (reference sequence). Unmatched junction bases numbered 14, after V lost 3 bases and J lost 7 bases. The CDR3 is 17 amino acids. The CDR3 DNA is TGTGCCAGTAGTATGACGACTAGCGGCGCCGGTTGGAATACGCAGTATTTT. It codes for CASSMTTSGAGWNTQYF.

This clone was picked up one time. The chain uses TRBV5-1 and TRBJ1-1; D call uncertain. CDR3 length: 13 amino acids. Germline loops: CDR1 SGHRS, CDR2 YFSETQ. V dropped 5 bases and J dropped 3 bases, with 11 bases sitting between them. The CDR3 loop is CASSLEAYTEAFF. The CDR3 DNA is TGCGCCAGCAGTCTGGAGGCGTACACTGAAGCTTTCTTT.

J is TRBJ1-3 and V is TRBV4-1, with 7 nucleotides matching TRBD1. V lost 4 bases and J lost 0; bases outside the gene matches: 3. The length of the CDR3 is 15 residues. Germline V gene lookup returns CDR1 MGHRA and CDR2 YSYEKL. DNA of the CDR3: TGCGCCAGCAGCCGACAGGGTGACTCTGGAAACACCATATATTTT. Residues: CASSRQGDSGNTIYF.

The chain uses TRBV28 and TRBJ2-6; D might be TRBD1 (6 bases). The CDR3 is 15 residues long. The germline V and J ends were trimmed by 6 bases and 4 bases, with 13 bases remaining between them. Germline values: CDR1 MDHEN, CDR2 SYDVKM. The CDR3 is CASSHRETGANVLTF. In DNA form, the CDR3 reads TGTGCCAGCAGCCACAGGGAGACCGGGGCCAACGTCCTGACTTTC.

V is TRBV7-9 and J is TRBJ1-1; the D is unclear. V dropped 5 bases and J dropped 4 bases, with 11 bases sitting between them. The CDR3 is 13 residues long. CDR1 is SEHNR, CDR2 FQNEAQ, per germline (reference sequence). The CDR3 here is CASSPFLGTEAFF. The CDR3 nucleotides read TGTGCCAGCAGCCCCTTCCTCGGCACTGAAGCTTTCTTT.

The CDR3 spells CASSINRGRTDTQYF. CDR3 nucleotides: TGTGCCAGTAGTATAAACAGGGGGCGCACAGATACGCAGTATTTT. The genes are TRBV19 and TRBJ2-3; 9 bases match TRBD1. Germline V lookup: CDR1 LNHDA, CDR2 SQIVND (reference sequence). Germline trimming cut 2 bases from V and 1 base from J; bases unmatched to any gene: 1. This CDR3 contains 15 residues.

The chain couples TRBV4-2 to TRBJ2-1; 7 nucleotides line up with TRBD2. Germline lookup yields CDR1 LGHNA and CDR2 YNFKEQ. V lost 1 base and J lost 3; bases outside the gene matches: 9. The CDR3 has 17 residues. CDR3 bases: TGTGCCAGCAGCCAAGCATACGGGGGGTCTGGCTACAATGAGCAGTTCTTC. This gives the protein CASSQAYGGSGYNEQFF.

The chain couples TRBV6-6 to TRBJ1-1, with D uncertain. V was pared by 3 bases and J by 7 bases, with 12 bases between. The CDR3 length is 13 residues. The germline V gene encodes CDR1 MNHNY and CDR2 SVGAGI (reference sequence). CDR3 bases: TGTGCCAGCAGTTATTTCTTACAGCATGAAGCTTTCTTT. Its translation is CASSYFLQHEAFF.

The chain recombines TRBV7-2 with TRBJ1-5; D unclear. This CDR3 region has 13 residues. V was pared by 5 bases and J by 3 bases, with 8 bases between. Looked up from germline, CDR1 is SGHTA and CDR2 is FQGNSA. CDR3 coding DNA: TGTGCCAGCAGCATGTCTTTCAATCAGCCCCAGCATTTT. It codes for CASSMSFNQPQHF. The whole variable domain, remainder taken from reference TRBV7-2 and TRBJ1-5, is GAGVSQSPSNKVTEKGKDVELRCDPISGHTALYWYRQSLGQGLEFLIYFQGNSAPDKSGLPSDRFSAERTGGSVSTLTIQRTQQEDSAVYLCASSMSFNQPQHFGDGTRLSIL.

The chain is built from TRBV7-8 and TRBJ2-1; TRBD1 aligns across 7 bases. Germline trimming cut 5 bases from V and 10 bases from J; bases unmatched to any gene: 8. The germline V gene has CDR1 SGHVS and CDR2 FQNEAQ. CDR3 length equals 13 residues. The CDR3, as DNA: TGTGCCAGCAGCCGAGACAGGGAGCGCGAGCAGTTCTTC. The encoded protein is CASSRDREREQFF. Supplemented by reference TRBV7-8 and TRBJ2-1, the full variable domain reads GAGVSQSPRYKVAKRGQDVALRCDPISGHVSLFWYQQALGQGPEFLTYFQNEAQLDKSGLPSDRFFAERPEGSVSTLKIQRTQQEDSAVYLCASSRDREREQFFGPGTRLTVL.

Only a few counts were recorded for this clone. V gene TRBV10-3 combines with J gene TRBJ2-7; D is possibly TRBD1 (6 bases). Per the germline V gene, CDR1 is ENHRY and CDR2 is SYGVKD. Trimming cost V 10 bases and J 5 bases, with 21 bases left between them. The CDR3 is 14 residues long. The CDR3 nucleotides are TGTGCCACCAACCCAAGGCAGGGGCCCAACGAGCAGTACTTC. Protein: CATNPRQGPNEQYF.

The chain recombines TRBV11-1 with TRBJ2-7; 8 nucleotides match TRBD1. The CDR3 consists of 15 residues. After removal of 3 bases from V and 4 bases from J, the junction contained 8 bases not matched to a gene. The germline CDR1 and CDR2 sequences are SGHAT and FQDESV (reference sequence). The CDR3 nucleotides read TGTGCCAGCAGCTTCAACAGGGGGACGTCTTACGAGCAGTACTTC. Amino acids: CASSFNRGTSYEQYF.

The chain joins TRBV7-8 to TRBJ1-4; D is perhaps TRBD1 (6 bases). The germline V and J ends were trimmed by 5 bases and 8 bases, with 21 bases remaining between them. The CDR3 has 16 amino acids. Germline-derived CDR1 and CDR2 are SGHVS and FQNEAQ. The CDR3 loop reads CASSRFGRTVDEKLFF. The CDR3 DNA reads as TGTGCCAGCAGCAGATTCGGGCGGACAGTTGACGAAAAACTGTTTTTT.

V and J are TRBV28 and TRBJ2-7; D unclear. Trimming took 3 bases from V and 5 from J, leaving 8 bases between them. The CDR3 covers 12 residues. Per germline, CDR1 MDHEN and CDR2 SYDVKM. This chain's CDR3 is CASSFGSNEQYF. CDR3 nucleotide sequence: TGTGCCAGCAGTTTCGGGTCCAACGAGCAGTACTTC.

J is TRBJ2-5 and V is TRBV4-2, with unresolved D. The DNA end is more similar to TRBJ2-7, so the J call may be wrong. The germline CDR1 and CDR2 sequences are LGHNA and YNFKEQ. This CDR3 is built from 15 residues. CDR3 region: CASSQLTGGSYEQYF. The DNA of the CDR3 is TGTGCCAGCAGCCAGCTTACTGGCGGTTCCTACGAGCAGTACTTC.

J is TRBJ2-7 and V is TRBV27; possible D gene TRBD2, 6 bases. Germline-derived CDR1 and CDR2 are MNHEY and SMNVEV (reference sequence). This CDR3 spans 16 amino acids. V was cut by 3 bases and J by 2 bases, with 17 bases left in between. CDR3 in amino acids: CASSLSRRGSAYEQYF. The DNA for the CDR3 is TGTGCCAGCAGTTTGAGCCGGAGGGGCTCGGCCTACGAGCAGTACTTC.

This clone has more than one count but fewer than ten. The chain has TRBV5-1 and TRBJ2-3, with 8 bases that match TRBD1. V trimming: 2 bases; J trimming: 3 bases; junction bases outside the gene matches: 2. This CDR3 has 14 residues. CDR1 SGHRS and CDR2 YFSETQ come from the germline V gene. CDR3 nucleotide sequence: TGCGCCAGCAGCTTCCGGGACAGGACAGATACGCAGTATTTT. Its translation is CASSFRDRTDTQYF.

This chain connects TRBV5-1 to TRBJ2-4; weak D call: TRBD1 (5 bases). CDR3 length: 14 residues. The germline V gene encodes CDR1 SGHRS and CDR2 YFSETQ. Trimming left V 2 bases short and J 4 bases short, with 10 bases between. In nucleotides, the CDR3 is TGCGCCAGCAGCTTTGAGACAGTTAAAAACATTCAGTACTTC. This gives the protein CASSFETVKNIQYF. The full variable domain, its missing parts supplied by reference TRBV5-1 and TRBJ2-4, is KAGVTQTPRYLIKTRGQQVTLSCSPISGHRSVSWYQQTPGQGLQFLFEYFSETQRNKGNFPGRFSGRQFSNSRSEMNVSTLELGDSALYLCASSFETVKNIQYFGAGTRLSVL.

This chain connects TRBV6-4 to TRBJ2-7; 10 nucleotides match TRBD1. Germline lookup yields CDR1 MRHNA and CDR2 SNTAGT. This CDR3 has 15 amino acids. Trimming took 2 bases from V and 5 from J; bases not matched to a gene: 6. This CDR3 is CASSDKGTGADEQYF. CDR3 bases: TGTGCCAGCAGTGACAAAGGGACAGGGGCGGACGAGCAGTACTTC.

This chain connects TRBV28 to TRBJ2-1; 10 bases are shared with TRBD2. Losses at the gene ends were 6 bases for V and 7 bases for J; bases not matched to a gene: 9. This CDR3 has 15 residues. Germline loops: CDR1 MDHEN, CDR2 SYDVKM. As DNA, the CDR3 is TGTGCCAGCAGGTTACTAGCGGGACGAGAAAATGAGCAGTTCTTC. Translation gives CASRLLAGRENEQFF. Full variable domain (missing parts from reference TRBV28 and TRBJ2-1): DVKVTQSSRYLVKRTGEKVFLECVQDMDHENMFWYRQDPGLGLRLIYFSYDVKMKEKGDIPEGYSVSREKKERFSLILESASTNQTSMYLCASRLLAGRENEQFFGPGTRLTVL.

The genes are TRBV28 and TRBJ1-1, with a possible D match to TRBD1 (5 bases). Deletions cut 4 bases from V and 1 base from J, with 13 bases between. Germline V lookup: CDR1 MDHEN, CDR2 SYDVKM. CDR3 length: 15 residues. CDR3 DNA sequence: TGTGCCAGCAGTTCCCCCCCCCAGGGGAACACTGAAGCTTTCTTT. Its translation is CASSSPPQGNTEAFF.

The chain joins TRBV5-1 to TRBJ1-1; D call uncertain. CDR1 SGHRS and CDR2 YFSETQ come from the germline V gene. Deletions cut 7 bases from V and 3 bases from J, with 13 bases between. CDR3 length equals 13 residues. CDR3 in amino acids: CASGEGGHTEAFF. The CDR3 bases are TGCGCCAGCGGAGAGGGAGGGCACACTGAAGCTTTCTTT.

With respect to this clone: The junction differs from germline at one of its ends, possibly a read error. This rearrangement joins TRBV6-1 to TRBJ1-5; D gene ambiguous. This CDR3 comprises 14 residues. In germline, CDR1 is MNHNS, CDR2 SASEGT. The CDR3 sequence is CASSEGWSSQPQHF. The DNA of the CDR3 is TGTGCCAGCAGTGAAGGGTGGAGCAGTCAGCCCCAGCATTTT.

The V and J genes are TRBV10-3 and TRBJ1-2; TRBD1 matches at 8 bases. V was pared by 10 bases and J by 4 bases, with 14 bases of the junction left unmatched. CDR1 is ENHRY, CDR2 SYGVKD, per germline. This CDR3 has 15 amino acids. In nucleotides, the CDR3 is TGTGCCACCAGGGGGGCGACAGGGGCCTCCTATGGCTACACCTTC. It codes for CATRGATGASYGYTF.

V gene TRBV4-2 combines with J gene TRBJ1-4; the D gene is possibly TRBD1 (6 bases). Trimming took 1 base from V and 8 from J, leaving 20 bases between them. This CDR3 comprises 17 residues. The germline V gene has CDR1 LGHNA and CDR2 YNFKEQ. For the CDR3, the DNA is TGTGCCAGCAGCCAAGGAGCGATAATAGGGGACAAAGAAAAACTGTTTTTT. This sequence encodes CASSQGAIIGDKEKLFF.

This clone was observed a single time. V is TRBV28 and J is TRBJ2-7; TRBD1 might be the D (8 bases). Germline assignment: CDR1 MDHEN and CDR2 SYDVKM. This CDR3 has 16 residues. Trimming pared 7 bases from V and 7 bases from J, leaving 26 bases between. CDR3 DNA sequence: TGTGCCAGCACCGCCCGGACAGGGAGGGGAGTAGAGGAGCAGTACTTC. Translated, it gives CASTARTGRGVEEQYF.